This entry is about one TCR beta chain. The source of the sample is a study of OX40 agonist ivuxolimab in advanced cancers. TCRdb keeps only in-frame clones here, not all; method: immunoSEQ multiplex PCR. The sample has about 61,000 clones; 85% to 90% are singletons. The CDR3 has 13 residues. Germline V gene data show CDR1 as MNHNS and CDR2 as SASEGT. The V gene lost 3 bases and the J gene lost 9 bases, with 15 bases spanning the gap. The clonotype comes from an adult with an advanced solid tumor such as melanoma, head and neck, liver or kidney cancer. V gene TRBV6-1 combines with J gene TRBJ2-7; D is uncertain. This specimen was CD4+ or CD8+ T cells sorted from blood, taken in a trial of the OX40 agonist ivuxolimab. This CDR3 is CASSETRPLVQYF. The CDR3 region has the DNA TGTGCCAGCAGTGAGACAAGGCCTCTGGTGCAGTACTTC.